This paragraph covers one T cell receptor beta chain sequence. PCR primers comprised 60 Vbeta and 13 Jbeta primers. Libraries were prepared by immunoSEQ multiplex PCR; TCRdb keeps only in-frame clonotypes and omits some of them. This table has 150,000 to 200,000 clones, around 80% appearing once. The entry originates in a study of cytomegalovirus exposure and HLA in healthy donors. The length of the CDR3 is 15 residues. Germline assignment: CDR1 SGDLS and CDR2 YYNGEE. V gave up 0 bases and J gave up 4 bases; unmatched junction bases: 1. This TCR was recovered from a man aged 18 to 30 in good health and CMV-seronegative. Sequencing was carried out using PBMCs. The rearrangement joins TRBV9 to TRBJ2-2; 9 nucleotides line up with TRBD2. CDR3 residues: CASSVGGGVTGELFF. In DNA form, the CDR3 reads TGTGCCAGCAGCGTAGGCGGGGGGGTCACCGGGGAGCTGTTTTTT.